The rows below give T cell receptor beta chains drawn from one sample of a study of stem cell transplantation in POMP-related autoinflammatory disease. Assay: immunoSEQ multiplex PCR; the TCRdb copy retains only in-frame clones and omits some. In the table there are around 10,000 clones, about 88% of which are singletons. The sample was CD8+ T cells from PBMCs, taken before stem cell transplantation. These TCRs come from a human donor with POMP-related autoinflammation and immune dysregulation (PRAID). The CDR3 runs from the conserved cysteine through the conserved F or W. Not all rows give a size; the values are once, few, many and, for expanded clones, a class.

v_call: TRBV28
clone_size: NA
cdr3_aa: CASSSSSGTRTDTQYF

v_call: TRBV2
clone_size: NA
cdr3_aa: CASSEGSAGNSYNEQFF

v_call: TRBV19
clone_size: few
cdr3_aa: CASSIADRNTEAFF

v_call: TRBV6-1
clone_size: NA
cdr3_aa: CASSEISVVVATNYGYTF

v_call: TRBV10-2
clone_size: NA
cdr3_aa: CASSLIQGRDTEAFF

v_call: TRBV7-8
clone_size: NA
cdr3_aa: CASSPQGTSGTRTDTQYF

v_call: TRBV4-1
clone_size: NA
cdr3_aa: CASSHIQGSYEQYF

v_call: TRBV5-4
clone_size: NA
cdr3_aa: CASSFRGDYGYTF

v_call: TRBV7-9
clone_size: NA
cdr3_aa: CASDLGNNYGYTF

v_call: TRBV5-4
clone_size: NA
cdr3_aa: CASSGGDISGYTF

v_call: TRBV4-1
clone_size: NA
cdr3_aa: CASSQSDRGFTNEKLFF

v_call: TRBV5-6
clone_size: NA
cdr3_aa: CASSLYRGGPLTQYF

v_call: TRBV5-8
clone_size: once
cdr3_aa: CASSQEAGPRSNQPQHF

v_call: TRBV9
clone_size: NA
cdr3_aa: CASSGDYEQFF

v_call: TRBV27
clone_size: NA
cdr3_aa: CASSVGGMETQYF